What follows describes a single T cell receptor (beta chain). What it binds is not known. CDR3 length equals 16 residues. Germline V gene lookup returns CDR1 LGHNA and CDR2 YNFKEQ. The germline V and J ends were trimmed by 4 bases and 2 bases, with 14 bases remaining between them. This record comes from a study of shared clonotypes between healthy human individuals. Study observations and caveats: Investigators collected only blood, and repertoires in tissues likely differ.

None of the donors, who were healthy HIV-negative adults, had recently had acute infections or vaccinations. Roughly 92 million PBMCs were counted before genomic DNA extraction. Sequencing was performed with immunoSEQ multiplex PCR; in TCRdb, only in-frame clones are kept and a portion is missing. The sample has 450,000 to 600,000 clones; approximately 79% are singletons. The rearrangement uses TRBV4-2 and TRBJ2-2, with D possibly matching TRBD2 (6 bases). The sequence came from a woman aged 40 to 55 in good health. Some clones in this sample may be carry-over from other donors' samples. Sequencing was done on a sample of PBMCs. The CDR3 region is CASSRPGADNTGELFF. CDR3 nucleotide sequence: TGTGCCAGCAGCCGCCCGGGAGCGGACAACACCGGGGAGCTGTTTTTT.